One sample yielded the 17 T cell receptor beta chains listed below, sequenced in a study of regulatory T cells in long-lasting Graves disease (dated by TCRdb to about 2021). The time point label here, explained by the study, means: newly diagnosed GD, antithyroid drugs for less than 3 months. RNA was extracted from PBMCs in TRIzol for both TCR sequencing and RNA sequencing. The method behind the library was multiplex PCR. Sequencing was performed on an Illumina HiSeq 4000. iRepertoire HTBI primers and Arm-PCR amplification of CDR3 regions were used to construct TCR beta libraries. TCRdb took the public reads, trimmed them with fastp at Q25, ran MiXCR for clone calling and kept in-frame beta chains. Rows matching on CDR3 protein sequence are summarized as one entry with the most common DNA and genes. The sample table records hundreds of thousands of distinct CDR3 sequences; 16% of these occur just once. Under 20% of the sample goes to the ten largest clones.

These same data were also listed under a study on T cells in Graves' hyperthyroidism and ophthalmopathy.

Sequenced here: peripheral blood mononuclear cells (PBMCs), sampled at new diagnosis, from a patient treated with antithyroid drugs. The receptors derive from a woman aged 30 to 39 with Graves disease. Donor details come from another sample of the same person, matched by shared clones.

This clonotype was detected many times. J is TRBJ2-1 and V is TRBV7-8; D gene unclear. Looked up from germline, CDR1 is SGHVS and CDR2 is FQNEAQ. Trimming pared 4 bases from V and 9 bases from J, leaving 10 bases between. This CDR3 has 12 residues. CDR3: CASSYLKGEQFF. The CDR3 DNA follows: TGTGCCAGCAGCTATTTAAAGGGTGAGCAGTTCTTC. The whole variable domain, remainder taken from reference TRBV7-8 and TRBJ2-1, is GAGVSQSPRYKVAKRGQDVALRCDPISGHVSLFWYQQALGQGPEFLTYFQNEAQLDKSGLPSDRFFAERPEGSVSTLKIQRTQQEDSAVYLCASSYLKGEQFFGPGTRLTVL.

This chain links TRBV6-9 with TRBJ1-6, with a possible D match to TRBD1 (5 bases). Germline V gene lookup returns CDR1 MNHGY and CDR2 SVAAGI. CDR3 length: 15 amino acids. V gave up 3 bases and J gave up 7 bases, with 13 bases separating them. CDR3 sequence: CASSYLWDGNSPLHF. In DNA form, the CDR3 reads TGTGCCAGCAGTTACTTGTGGGACGGCAATTCACCCCTCCACTTT.

This clonotype has just a few counts. The chain links TRBV25-1 to TRBJ1-4, with D unresolved. In germline, CDR1 is MGHDK, CDR2 SYGVNS. This CDR3 comprises 13 residues. The V end lost 8 bases, the J end lost 10 bases, and 17 bases lay between the germline ends. The CDR3 loop reads CASVSPNVGKLFF. For the CDR3, the DNA is TGTGCCAGCGTTTCCCCCAATGTGGGAAAACTGTTTTTT.

This clonotype was seen more than once but under ten times. The germline gene is not matched at one end of the junction; a read error may be the cause. The chain has TRBV11-2 and TRBJ2-1, with TRBD2 matching 16 bases. This CDR3 is 15 amino acids long. CDR1 and CDR2 (germline): SGHAT, FQNNGV. CDR3 region: CARSSGLAGGFEQFF. In DNA, the CDR3 is TGTGCCCGCAGCTCGGGACTAGCGGGAGGGTTTGAGCAGTTCTTC.

This clonotype has ten or more counts. The chain employs TRBV28 and TRBJ2-7, with 10 bases fitting TRBD2. The CDR3 covers 15 residues. Germline V gene sequence: CDR1 MDHEN, CDR2 SYDVKM. The V gene end was trimmed by 3 bases and the J gene end by 2 bases; junction bases not matched to a gene: 4. CDR3 amino acids: CASSFGLAGAYEQYF. In nucleotides, the CDR3 is TGTGCCAGCAGTTTTGGCCTAGCGGGAGCCTACGAGCAGTACTTC. Supplemented by reference TRBV28 and TRBJ2-7, the full variable domain reads DVKVTQSSRYLVKRTGEKVFLECVQDMDHENMFWYRQDPGLGLRLIYFSYDVKMKEKGDIPEGYSVSREKKERFSLILESASTNQTSMYLCASSFGLAGAYEQYFGPGTRLTVT.

This clonotype occurred many times. The chain recombines TRBV6-1 with TRBJ2-7; D is tentatively TRBD1 or TRBD2 (6 bases each). Germline CDR1 is MNHNS and CDR2 is SASEGT. The V gene lost 6 bases and the J gene lost 5 bases, with 20 bases spanning the gap. The length of the CDR3 is 15 residues. CDR3 coding DNA: TGTGCCAGCAGGGAGGGACAAATCGGGTCCCACGAGCAGTACTTC. Translating it yields CASREGQIGSHEQYF.

Many counts were recorded for this clonotype. V gene TRBV28 combines with J gene TRBJ1-1; no firm D call. CDR1 is MDHEN, CDR2 SYDVKM, per germline. Trimming took 1 base from V and 1 from J, leaving 13 bases between them. The CDR3 is 16 amino acids. CDR3 nucleotides: TGTGCCAGCAGTTTATCAGTCCCGATTAAGAACACTGAAGCTTTCTTT. Residues: CASSLSVPIKNTEAFF.

DNA of the CDR3: TGTGCCAGTAGTATCGGCGGGGGCTACACCTTC. Protein sequence: CASSIGGGYTF. The V call is TRBV19, the J call TRBJ1-2, with D unresolved. The CDR3 has 11 amino acids. Germline CDR1 and CDR2: LNHDA and SQIVND (reference sequence). V lost 3 bases and J 8 bases, leaving 7 bases between the germline ends. Full variable domain (rest looked up from reference TRBV19 and TRBJ1-2): DGGITQSPKYLFRKEGQNVTLSCEQNLNHDAMYWYRQDPGQGLRLIYYSQIVNDFQKGDIAEGYSVSREKKESFPLTVTSAQKNPTAFYLCASSIGGGYTFGSGTRLTVV.

This clonotype appeared a few times. The V call is TRBV11-3, the J call TRBJ2-5, with a weak D call TRBD2 (6 bases). The germline CDR1 and CDR2 sequences are SGHNT and YENEEA. Trimming shortened V by 3 bases and J by 3 bases, and 11 bases separated the two germline ends. CDR3 length equals 14 residues. The CDR3 region is CASSLGGSKETQYF. CDR3 nucleotides: TGTGCCAGCAGCTTGGGGGGTTCTAAAGAGACCCAGTACTTC. The full variable domain, completed using reference TRBV11-3 and TRBJ2-5, is EAGVVQSPRYKIIEKKQPVAFWCNPISGHNTLYWYLQNLGQGPELLIRYENEEAVDDSQLPKDRFSAERLKGVDSTLKIQPAELGDSAVYLCASSLGGSKETQYFGPGTRLLVL.

In its sample, this clonotype was seen a few times. The CDR3 bases are TGCAGTGGCCGGGAGGGGTCCACCGGGGAGCTGTTTTTT. Translated: CSGREGSTGELFF. The V call is TRBV20-1, the J call TRBJ2-2, with 8 bases matching TRBD2. J was trimmed by 4 bases and V by 7 bases; bases with no gene match: 5. The CDR3 extends over 13 amino acids. Germline V CDR1 and CDR2: DFQATT, SNEGSKA (reference sequence).

The CDR3 DNA follows: TGTGCCAGCCGTCGGGCGGGTTACACAACGGAAGAGCAGTACTTC. Translating it yields CASRRAGYTTEEQYF. The V and J genes are TRBV12-3 or TRBV12-4 and TRBJ2-7, with a weak D call TRBD2 (5 bases). V lost 8 bases and J lost 7, with 24 bases in between. The CDR3 sequence is 15 residues long.

In this sample, this clonotype turned up many times. The chain combines TRBV11-3 with TRBJ2-1, with 8 bases identical to TRBD1. This CDR3 contains 14 residues. V dropped 5 bases and J dropped 6; count of bases not matched to a gene: 6. Germline values: CDR1 SGHNT, CDR2 YENEEA. CDR3 residues: CASSPRTGRNEQFF. CDR3 in DNA: TGTGCCAGCAGCCCTAGGACAGGGCGCAATGAGCAGTTCTTC.

This clonotype was observed a handful of times. CDR3 amino acids: CASRGSQGRPYEQYF. The CDR3 DNA follows: TGTGCCAGCAGAGGAAGCCAGGGACGTCCCTACGAGCAGTACTTC. The rearrangement uses TRBV12-3 or TRBV12-4 and TRBJ2-7; D could derive from TRBD1 or TRBD2 (5 bases each). The CDR3 contains 15 residues. V was clipped by 6 bases and J by 2 bases, with 17 bases between them.

This clonotype has just a few counts. This sequence joins TRBV20-1 and TRBJ2-7; TRBD2 matches 10 bases. V shed 3 bases, J shed 7 bases, and the junction held 15 bases outside the gene matches. The CDR3 is 16 residues long. The germline gives CDR1 DFQATT, CDR2 SNEGSKA (reference sequence). The chain's CDR3 is CSASPVLAGASGEQYF. The CDR3 DNA is TGCAGTGCTAGTCCCGTCCTAGCGGGGGCTTCGGGGGAGCAGTACTTC.

This clonotype was recorded at least ten times. The rearrangement links TRBV15 to TRBJ2-1, with D possibly TRBD2 on 6 matching bases. The CDR3 length is 17 residues. Germline CDR1 and CDR2: LNHNV and YYDKDF (reference sequence). Trimming took 0 bases from V and 0 from J, leaving 12 bases between them. The CDR3 spells CATSRDPGRGSYNEQFF. The CDR3 bases are TGTGCCACCAGCAGAGATCCGGGGCGGGGCTCCTACAATGAGCAGTTCTTC.

The chain recombines TRBV4-2 with TRBJ2-5, with no clear D. CDR3 length: 13 amino acids. The germline CDR1 and CDR2 sequences are LGHNA and YNFKEQ. Trimming pared 4 bases from V and 1 base from J, leaving 7 bases between. CDR3 sequence reads: CASSPTFQETQYF. CDR3 DNA: TGTGCCAGCAGCCCCACCTTCCAAGAGACCCAGTACTTC.

The gene calls are TRBV18 and TRBJ2-1; D is uncertain. This CDR3 comprises 16 residues. CDR1 is KGHSH and CDR2 is LQKENI in the germline V gene. Trimming left V 0 bases short and J 4 bases short, with 13 bases between. The CDR3 bases are TGTGCCAGCTCACCACCGGGGTCTCAACGTTACAATGAGCAGTTCTTC. As protein: CASSPPGSQRYNEQFF.